This T cell receptor beta chain is drawn from a study of blood T cell repertoires in COVID-19 (dated by TCRdb to the early 2020s). With regard to the full study: Samples covering the acute and convalescent phases of COVID-19 were provided by collaborators in the United States, Italy and Spain. The samples were drawn from two sources: the first 160 participants of the ongoing ImmuneRACE study, and 1,254 subjects contributed by 6 global collaborators. A freely available public database, intended as a resource for researchers studying the immune response to SARS-CoV-2, is where the repertoires were released. Deeply sampled blood TCRbeta repertoires from subjects exposed to, actively infected with, or recovered from COVID-19 were included in the dataset. Where available, HLA class I and class II types were obtained from metadata supplied by the sample provider rather than from assay-based typing. Sample metadata almost always included a de-identified subject ID, COVID-19 status, age in years and sex. The material from the prospective study consisted of cDNA or gDNA derived from T cells, B-cell-depleted T cells, or PBMCs. Study-wide findings and limitations: The amount of clinical and demographic metadata varied by source and participant and was provided uncurated.

TCRbeta CDR3 regions were amplified from genomic DNA using the immunoSEQ Assay, a bias-controlled multiplex PCR. From the authors' description of their analysis: The number of nucleated cells in each sample was estimated by amplification of reference gene primers within the assay. To quantify the absolute abundance of each unique TCRbeta CDR3 rearrangement, sequence reads were collapsed and filtered. For each sample, productive Simpson clonality was calculated by taking the square root of Simpson's diversity index across productive rearrangements. TCRdb re-hosts the immuneACCESS table, in-frame sequences only. Its copies lack some clones; in the studies checked, an unresolved V gene accounts for under half of them, and the cause for the rest is not known. V and J calls plus clone size are reproduced from that table; the DNA served to infer D and trimming. Here the sample has 100,000 to 150,000 clones; over 75% occur a single time. The biggest ten clones account for approximately 2.3% of the sample.

Collaborating institutions collected whole blood in K2EDTA tubes following their own protocols. For TCRbeta analysis, collaborators shipped samples in one of three forms: frozen whole blood, isolated PBMCs, or DNA extracted from either of those sample types. Concerning this clone itself: What antigen it recognizes has not been identified. Base qualities are missing; no much larger clone stands one base away.

The sequenced sample was peripheral blood. The TCR originated in a man between 65 and 85 years old with active COVID-19.

The nucleotide sequence reads TGCAGCGTTGAATACAAACTAGCGTATTACAATGAGCAGTTCTTC. Translated, it gives CSVEYKLAYYNEQFF. The chain links TRBV29-1 with TRBJ2-1; a stretch of 7 junction bases matches TRBD2. V ends up 2 bases short and J 4 bases short, with an unmatched junction base count of 8. According to the germline V gene, CDR1 reads SQVTM and CDR2 reads ANQGSEA. The CDR3 spans 15 residues, from the cysteine through the phenylalanine. Of the read, only the CDR3 DNA is kept; its 45 bases are in frame from base 1.